This T cell receptor (beta chain) was observed in a study of blood T cell repertoires in COVID-19. Assay used: immunoSEQ multiplex PCR; TCRdb lists only in-frame clones, some missing. The table has about 60,000 clones, 80% to 90% seen once; the top ten hold 1.4%. The V gene end was trimmed by 2 bases and the J gene end by 7 bases; junction bases not matched to a gene: 9. This CDR3 has 17 amino acids. Germline V gene lookup returns CDR1 SGHTA and CDR2 FQGTGA. The receptor's source is a man aged 60-69 years with acute or convalescent COVID-19. Sequenced material: peripheral blood. The chain has TRBV7-3 and TRBJ2-2; 11 nucleotides agree with TRBD2. CDR3 sequence: CASSLGALAGVGGELFF. CDR3 coding DNA: TGTGCCAGCAGCTTAGGGGCACTAGCGGGAGTTGGCGGGGAGCTGTTTTTT.